This is a list of T cell receptor beta chains from one sample in a study of CD8 T cells in ankylosing spondylitis. In TCRdb, the 5' RACE reads were re-called with MiXCR into one record per CDR3 protein. The top ten clones hold about a fifth of a sample with roughly 670,000 distinct CDR3 sequences, around 20% of them seen once. Input material: blood, either unsorted or a sorted T cell fraction (not recorded which). Receptors originate from a male donor with ankylosing spondylitis. Each CDR3 is given with its conserved first and last residue. The order of the fields is V gene, clone size, J gene, CDR3 protein. Expanded clones are given a class, and other clones once, few, many or no size at all.

>TRBV7-9|.|TRBJ2-7
CASSSLQGSYEQYF
>TRBV29-1|few|TRBJ2-1
CSVDRTYNEQFF
>TRBV13|few|TRBJ1-2
CASSPRGGKANYGYTF
>TRBV20-1|.|TRBJ1-1
CSAPGTGGFEAFF
>TRBV5-1|.|TRBJ2-5
CASSLDTGRETQYF
>TRBV20-1|few|TRBJ1-2
CSARLTGRDGYTF
>TRBV4-2|.|TRBJ2-7
CASSQETGREPPYEQYF
>TRBV3-1|.|TRBJ1-1
CASSQRRNTEAFF
>TRBV12-3/TRBV12-4|.|TRBJ1-1
CASRVRVNTEAFF
>TRBV5-1|many|TRBJ2-2
CASSLEPDTGELFF